The present entry profiles one TCR beta chain with its context. Its target is not known. Germline CDR1 is LGHDT and CDR2 is YNNKEL (reference sequence). With V trimmed by 4 bases and J by 2 bases, 3 bases remained unmatched. The CDR3 extends over 17 amino acids. TCRdb recomputed calls from the 5' RACE reads with MiXCR, one row per CDR3 protein. This table holds hundreds of thousands of distinct CDR3 sequences, 9% to 15% found once. This entry belongs to a study of T cells after yellow fever vaccination. Study conclusions and caveats: Post-booster reappearance was seen for most primary-vaccination clones (roughly 97% CD4, around 91% CD8). Though weaker, the secondary response peaked faster, on day 5 versus 15. Some clonotypes, a small share, were shared between CD4 and CD8 compartments.

Sequences were derived from PBMCs, sampled on the day of the yellow fever booster vaccination. The receptor was derived from a man aged 25-45 years who received the YFV17D yellow fever vaccine. The J gene is TRBJ2-1, the V gene TRBV3-1; TRBD2 agrees at 15 bases. This CDR3 is CASSRGLAGGTYNEQFF. The CDR3 region has the DNA TGTGCCAGCAGCCGGGGACTAGCGGGAGGAACCTACAATGAGCAGTTCTTC.